Following are 4 T cell receptor beta chains from one sample sequenced in a study of blood T cell repertoires in COVID-19. Profiled with immunoSEQ multiplex PCR; TCRdb holds only in-frame clones, not every one. The table includes more than 75,000 clones, around 85% detected once. Sequencing input: peripheral blood. These receptors came from an elderly woman with active or convalescent COVID-19.

The chain couples TRBV4-3 to TRBJ2-6; TRBD2 is a possible D gene (6 bases). The V gene's germline CDR1 is LGHNA and CDR2 YSLEER. CDR3 length: 19 amino acids. Between the trimmed V and J ends, which lost 4 bases and 0 bases, there was a span of 19 bases. CDR3 protein: CASSRGLASPPSGANVLTF. The CDR3 bases are TGCGCCAGCAGCCGGGGACTCGCTTCTCCCCCCTCTGGGGCCAACGTCCTGACTTTC.

The chain recombines TRBV6-2 or TRBV6-3 with TRBJ2-1; TRBD2 is a possible D gene (5 bases). The CDR3 has 16 amino acids. Germline V gene data show CDR1 as MNHEY and CDR2 as SVGEGT. Trimming shortened V by 0 bases and J by 7 bases, and 16 bases separated the two germline ends. The CDR3 DNA is TGTGCCAGCAGTTACTCCATCCCCGGGGTATCGAATGAGCAGTTCTTC. Its protein product is CASSYSIPGVSNEQFF.

The V call is TRBV19, the J call TRBJ2-7; 8 bases agree with TRBD1. V dropped 4 bases and J dropped 6; count of bases not matched to a gene: 8. Germline lookup yields CDR1 LNHDA and CDR2 SQIVND (reference sequence). The CDR3 is 14 residues long. The CDR3 DNA follows: TGTGCCAGTAGTACAGGGACAGGTAAAGGCGAGCAGTACTTC. Amino acid sequence: CASSTGTGKGEQYF. The full variable domain, with the rest looked up from reference TRBV19 and TRBJ2-7, is DGGITQSPKYLFRKEGQNVTLSCEQNLNHDAMYWYRQDPGQGLRLIYYSQIVNDFQKGDIAEGYSVSREKKESFPLTVTSAQKNPTAFYLCASSTGTGKGEQYFGPGTRLTVT.

The chain employs TRBV5-1 and TRBJ1-1, with 11 bases that match TRBD1. Germline CDR1 SGHRS, CDR2 YFSETQ. This CDR3 region has 14 residues. The V and J ends lost 2 bases and 7 bases, in that order; junction bases with no gene match: 4. The CDR3 sequence is CASSFGTGGIEAFF. Written as DNA, the CDR3 is TGCGCCAGCAGCTTTGGGACAGGGGGTATTGAAGCTTTCTTT.